What follows are 25 T cell receptor beta chains derived from one specimen sequenced in a study of blood T cells in healthy people across ages. The authors ran a second PCR of roughly 6 to 11 cycles using a sample-barcoded 5' primer and a J-beta primer mix. TCRdb ran MiXCR on the 5' RACE reads and lists one entry per CDR3 protein. The table shows fewer than 900,000 distinct CDR3 sequences, with 35% to 40% occurring only once. Sequencing was performed on blood. These TCRs come from a man aged 18 to 29 in good health.

This clonotype came up many times. The V gene is TRBV12-3 or TRBV12-4, the J gene TRBJ2-5; D not resolved. This CDR3 region has 14 residues. V was pared by 6 bases and J by 5 bases, with 16 bases between. CDR3 bases: TGTGCCAGCAGCCCGACCCTGGTCGTGGAGACCCAGTACTTC. As protein: CASSPTLVVETQYF.

The rearrangement joins TRBV24-1 to TRBJ2-2; D gene uncertain. This CDR3 is built from 16 residues. V was pared by 4 bases and J by 0 bases, with 11 bases between. Germline V CDR1 and CDR2: KGHDR, SFDVKD. The CDR3 coding sequence is TGTGCCACCAGTGAATGGATGGGTTCGAACACCGGGGAGCTGTTTTTT. Its translation is CATSEWMGSNTGELFF.

The chain links TRBV6-6 to TRBJ2-4; 12 bases fit TRBD2. The V gene's germline CDR1 is MNHNY and CDR2 SVGAGI (reference sequence). CDR3 size: 15 residues. Trimming removed 4 bases from V and 6 bases from J; junction bases left unmatched: 4. CDR3 amino acids: CASSSSGGALNIQYF. DNA for the CDR3: TGTGCCAGCAGTTCTAGCGGGGGGGCCTTAAACATTCAGTACTTC.

CDR3 protein: CAISESGHEAFF. The CDR3, as DNA: TGTGCCATCAGTGAATCAGGACATGAAGCTTTCTTT. This chain connects TRBV10-3 to TRBJ1-1; tentatively, D is TRBD1 (5 bases). The length of the CDR3 is 12 residues. CDR1 ENHRY and CDR2 SYGVKD come from the germline V gene. Trimming shortened V by 3 bases and J by 7 bases, and 9 bases separated the two germline ends.

This clonotype was found once. This chain links TRBV9 with TRBJ2-7, with a weak D call TRBD1 (6 bases). The V end was cut by 3 bases, the J end by 1 base, with 11 bases between. Germline CDR1 and CDR2: SGDLS and YYNGEE. The CDR3 covers 14 residues. The CDR3 DNA is TGTGCCAGCAGCGGGGAGACAGGTTCCTACGAGCAGTACTTC. Amino acid sequence: CASSGETGSYEQYF.

As for this clonotype: This sequence may be a read error, since a much larger clone differs from it by one base. The rearrangement links TRBV7-2 to TRBJ2-1; 7 bases are a match to TRBD2. This CDR3 spans 16 amino acids. The germline gives CDR1 SGHTA, CDR2 FQGNSA. V dropped 5 bases and J dropped 1; count of bases not matched to a gene: 8. CDR3 sequence reads: CASSRTSEGSYNEQFF. DNA for the CDR3: TGTGCCAGCAGCCGAACTAGCGAGGGTTCCTACAATGAGCAGTTCTTC.

V usage is TRBV20-1 and J usage is TRBJ2-1; possible D gene TRBD1, 5 bases. V gave up 3 bases and J gave up 4 bases, with 25 bases separating them. This CDR3 contains 18 residues. Germline loops: CDR1 DFQATT, CDR2 SNEGSKA (reference sequence). Written as DNA, the CDR3 is TGCAGTGCTAGTGAAGGCAGGGTAAAAGGGTTTCGGTACAATGAGCAGTTCTTC. Its protein is CSASEGRVKGFRYNEQFF.

This clonotype was seen at least ten times. V gene TRBV28 combines with J gene TRBJ1-2, with no clear D. The germline V and J ends were trimmed by 2 bases and 8 bases, with 12 bases remaining between them. This CDR3 is built from 13 residues. Germline V gives CDR1 MDHEN, CDR2 SYDVKM. The CDR3 DNA follows: TGTGCCAGCAGTTTAGGCAGGAACCAAGGCTACACCTTC. It encodes CASSLGRNQGYTF.

This chain's CDR3 is CSVPGAGIHNEQFF. The CDR3 DNA reads TGCAGCGTCCCGGGCGCAGGGATCCACAATGAGCAGTTCTTC. The chain couples TRBV29-1 to TRBJ2-1; D may be TRBD1 (5 bases). Trimming took off 6 bases at V and 5 bases at J, with 17 bases between the two ends. The CDR3 is made up of 14 amino acids. Germline values: CDR1 SQVTM, CDR2 ANQGSEA.

This clonotype was counted at least ten times. The rearrangement joins TRBV5-5 to TRBJ2-3; D possibly matches TRBD1 or TRBD2 (5 bases each). Germline V lookup: CDR1 SGHKS, CDR2 YYEKEE (reference sequence). The CDR3 totals 16 residues. V gave up 5 bases and J gave up 8 bases, with 24 bases separating them. The CDR3 is CASSWDRTLTLRTQYF. DNA of the CDR3: TGTGCCAGCAGTTGGGACCGGACCCTAACACTACGTACGCAGTATTTT. Supplemented by reference TRBV5-5 and TRBJ2-3, the full variable domain reads DAGVTQSPTHLIKTRGQQVTLRCSPISGHKSVSWYQQVLGQGPQFIFQYYEKEERGRGNFPDRFSARQFPNYSSELNVNALLLGDSALYLCASSWDRTLTLRTQYFGPGTRLTVL.

This clonotype was detected only a few times. This chain uses TRBV29-1 with TRBJ2-7; tentatively, D is TRBD1 (6 bases). The CDR3 contains 12 residues. Germline V gives CDR1 SQVTM, CDR2 ANQGSEA. V lost 5 bases, J lost 2 bases, and 10 bases lay in between. The CDR3, as DNA: TGCAGCGTTACACAGGGAACCTACGAGCAGTACTTC. Amino acid sequence: CSVTQGTYEQYF.

The chain combines TRBV6-5 with TRBJ1-1; no clear D. The CDR3 runs 13 residues. Trimming removed 6 bases from V and 2 bases from J, with 10 bases in between. CDR1 is MNHEY, CDR2 SVGAGI, per germline. The CDR3 sequence: CASRPTPNTEAFF. Written as DNA, the CDR3 is TGTGCCAGCAGACCTACACCAAACACTGAAGCTTTCTTT.

The chain combines TRBV2 with TRBJ1-6; D remains ambiguous. This CDR3 has 14 amino acids. Between the trimmed V and J ends, which lost 1 base and 13 bases, there was a span of 14 bases. CDR1 and CDR2 from the germline V gene are SNHLY and FYNNEI. CDR3 amino acids: CASSEGLSSRPLHF. For the CDR3, the DNA is TGTGCCAGCAGTGAAGGCTTAAGTTCTCGTCCCCTCCACTTT.

The chain employs TRBV4-1 and TRBJ2-2, with D unclear. Germline CDR1 is MGHRA and CDR2 is YSYEKL. This CDR3 contains 14 residues. The V and J ends lost 4 bases and 8 bases respectively, with 14 bases between them. The CDR3 nucleotides read TGCGCCAGCAGCCCTTTTCAAGAAACAGGGGAGCTGTTTTTT. Translation gives CASSPFQETGELFF.

This clonotype was counted many times. The chain employs TRBV20-1 and TRBJ1-2; D might be TRBD1 (6 bases). Germline V lookup: CDR1 DFQATT, CDR2 SNEGSKA (reference sequence). The length of the CDR3 is 13 residues. The germline V and J ends were trimmed by 5 bases and 5 bases, with 15 bases remaining between them. This CDR3 is CSAEQDSQYGYTF. CDR3 coding DNA: TGCAGTGCTGAACAGGACAGTCAGTATGGCTACACCTTC.

Only a few counts were recorded for this clonotype. The J gene is TRBJ2-7, the V gene TRBV27, with D tentatively TRBD1 (6 bases). This CDR3 region has 16 residues. The germline gives CDR1 MNHEY, CDR2 SMNVEV (reference sequence). Trimming pared 6 bases from V and 7 bases from J, leaving 25 bases between. In DNA form, the CDR3 reads TGTGCCAGCAGCCAGGACAAGGGGGTGAAATACAATGAGCAGTACTTC. Protein: CASSQDKGVKYNEQYF.

The V and J genes are TRBV5-1 and TRBJ2-1; TRBD2 agrees at 7 bases. V trimming: 4 bases; J trimming: 3 bases; junction bases outside the gene matches: 10. The germline gives CDR1 SGHRS, CDR2 YFSETQ. There are 16 residues in the CDR3. The DNA of the CDR3 is TGCGCCAGCAGCCCGGGGGAGGGTAGTTTCTACAATGAGCAGTTCTTC. Translated: CASSPGEGSFYNEQFF.

This clonotype was counted a few times. The chain combines TRBV25-1 with TRBJ1-4; D gene unclear. The CDR3 has 14 amino acids. Trimming removed 6 bases from V and 0 bases from J, with 8 bases in between. Germline CDR1 reads MGHDK; CDR2 reads SYGVNS. CDR3: CASRVTATNEKLFF. For the CDR3, the DNA is TGTGCCAGCAGGGTCACAGCAACTAATGAAAAACTGTTTTTT.

Turning to this clonotype: A read error may produce the germline difference seen at one junction end. The rearrangement joins TRBV5-1 to TRBJ2-7; no definite D call. Germline assignment: CDR1 SGHRS and CDR2 YFSETQ. The CDR3 loop spans 15 amino acids. CDR3 nucleotide sequence: TGCGCCAGGAGCTTGAGCTCCGGTCAACCCTACGAGCAGTACTTC. Protein: CARSLSSGQPYEQYF.

The rearrangement uses TRBV27 and TRBJ2-7, with D perhaps TRBD1 (5 bases). V lost 7 bases and J 0 bases, leaving 13 bases between the germline ends. Germline CDR1 reads MNHEY; CDR2 reads SMNVEV (reference sequence). The CDR3 has 14 residues. CDR3: CASKAGMTSYEQYF. In DNA, the CDR3 is TGTGCCAGCAAGGCAGGGATGACCTCCTACGAGCAGTACTTC.

Worth noting for this clonotype: One end of the junction is discordant with germline, which a read error may explain. The CDR3 protein is CAGSQGPQGGNYGYTF. The DNA of the CDR3 is TGTGCCGGCAGCCAAGGACCCCAGGGTGGAAACTATGGCTACACCTTC. The chain couples TRBV4-2 to TRBJ1-2; possible D gene TRBD1, 5 bases. This CDR3 has 16 amino acids. Germline-derived CDR1 and CDR2 are LGHNA and YNFKEQ.

This clonotype was counted between two and nine times. This chain links TRBV7-2 with TRBJ1-2; 7 bases are shared with TRBD1. The germline gives CDR1 SGHTA, CDR2 FQGNSA. This CDR3 has 13 residues. V was pared by 6 bases and J by 8 bases, with 9 bases of the junction left unmatched. The CDR3 spells CASRPTGVNGYTF. The CDR3 coding sequence is TGTGCCAGCAGACCTACAGGGGTAAACGGCTACACCTTC.

The DNA of the CDR3 is TGCGCCAGCAGCCAAGGGACTAGGGCCTACAATGAGCAGTTCTTC. Its translation: CASSQGTRAYNEQFF. The chain is built from TRBV4-3 and TRBJ2-1, with TRBD2 matching 7 bases. There are 15 residues in the CDR3. Germline V CDR1 and CDR2: LGHNA, YSLEER. Unmatched junction bases numbered 2, after V lost 1 base and J lost 2 bases.

A remark on this clonotype: Compared with germline, one end of the junction differs, possibly owing to a read error. The CDR3 here is CACSVEVGTGDYNEQFF. DNA of the CDR3: TGTGCCTGCAGCGTAGAGGTCGGGACAGGGGACTACAATGAGCAGTTCTTC. This chain links TRBV9 with TRBJ2-1; 10 bases agree with TRBD1. The CDR3 covers 17 residues. CDR1 is SGDLS and CDR2 is YYNGEE in the germline V gene.

This clonotype has at least ten counts. The V gene is TRBV20-1, the J gene TRBJ2-7, with 7 bases fitting TRBD1. The CDR3 contains 14 residues. Germline V gives CDR1 DFQATT, CDR2 SNEGSKA (reference sequence). The junction had 5 bases not matched to a gene; V was cut back by 0 bases and J by 3 bases. CDR3 bases: TGCAGTGCTAGAGACCGGGACAGTCTCTACGAGCAGTACTTC. Its protein is CSARDRDSLYEQYF.